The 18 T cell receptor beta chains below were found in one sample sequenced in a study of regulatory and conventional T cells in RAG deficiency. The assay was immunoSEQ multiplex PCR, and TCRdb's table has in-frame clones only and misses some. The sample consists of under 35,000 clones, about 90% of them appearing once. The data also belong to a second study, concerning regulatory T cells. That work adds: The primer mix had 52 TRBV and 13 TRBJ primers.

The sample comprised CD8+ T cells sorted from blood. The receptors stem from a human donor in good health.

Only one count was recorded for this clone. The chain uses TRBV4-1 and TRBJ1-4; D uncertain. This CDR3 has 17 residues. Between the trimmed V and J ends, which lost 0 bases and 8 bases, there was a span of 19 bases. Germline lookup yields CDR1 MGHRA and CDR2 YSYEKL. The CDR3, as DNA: TGCGCCAGCAGCCAAGAACGTGGGTTTAGTGGAAACGAAAAACTGTTTTTT. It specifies CASSQERGFSGNEKLFF.

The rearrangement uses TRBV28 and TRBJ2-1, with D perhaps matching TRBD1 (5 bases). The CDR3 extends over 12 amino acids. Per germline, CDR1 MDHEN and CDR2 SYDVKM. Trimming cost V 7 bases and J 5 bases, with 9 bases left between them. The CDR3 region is CASTVGDNEQFF. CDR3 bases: TGTGCCAGCACGGTAGGGGACAATGAGCAGTTCTTC.

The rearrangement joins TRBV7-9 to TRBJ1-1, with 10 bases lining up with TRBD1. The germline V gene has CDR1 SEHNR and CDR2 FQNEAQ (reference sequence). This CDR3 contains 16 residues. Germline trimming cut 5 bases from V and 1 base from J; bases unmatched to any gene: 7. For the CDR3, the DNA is TGTGCCAGCAGCAAGGAAAGGACAGGGGGGAACACTGAAGCTTTCTTT. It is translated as CASSKERTGGNTEAFF. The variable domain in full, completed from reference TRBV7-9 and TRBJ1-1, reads DTGVSQNPRHKITKRGQNVTFRCDPISEHNRLYWYRQTLGQGPEFLTYFQNEAQLEKSRLLSDRFSAERPKGSFSTLEIQRTEQGDSAMYLCASSKERTGGNTEAFFGQGTRLTVV.

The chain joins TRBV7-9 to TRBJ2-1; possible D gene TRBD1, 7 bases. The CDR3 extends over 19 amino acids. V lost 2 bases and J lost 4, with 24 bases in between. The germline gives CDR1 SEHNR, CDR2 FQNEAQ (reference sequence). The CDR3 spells CASSLTSGGPLSGYNEQFF. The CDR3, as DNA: TGTGCCAGCAGCTTAACGTCAGGGGGGCCTCTCTCCGGGTACAATGAGCAGTTCTTC.

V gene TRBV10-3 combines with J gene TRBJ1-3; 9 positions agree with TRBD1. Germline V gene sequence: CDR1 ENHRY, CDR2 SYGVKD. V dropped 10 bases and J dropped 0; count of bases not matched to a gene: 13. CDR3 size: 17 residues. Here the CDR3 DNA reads TGTGCCACCTCCACCGGGACAGGGACCGACTCTGGAAACACCATATATTTT. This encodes CATSTGTGTDSGNTIYF.

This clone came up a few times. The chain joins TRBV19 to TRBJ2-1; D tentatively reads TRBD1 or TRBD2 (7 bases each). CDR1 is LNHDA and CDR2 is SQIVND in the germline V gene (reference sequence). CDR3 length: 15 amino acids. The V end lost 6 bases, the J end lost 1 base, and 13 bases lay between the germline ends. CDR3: CASSSGGGSYNEQFF. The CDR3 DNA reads TGTGCCAGTAGCTCAGGGGGGGGGTCCTACAATGAGCAGTTCTTC.

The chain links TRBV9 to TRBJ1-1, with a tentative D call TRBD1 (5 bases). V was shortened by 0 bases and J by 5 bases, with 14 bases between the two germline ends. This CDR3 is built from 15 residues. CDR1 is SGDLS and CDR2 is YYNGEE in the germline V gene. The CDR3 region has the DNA TGTGCCAGCAGCGTAGATCGGGACCCAAGGACTGAAGCTTTCTTT. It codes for CASSVDRDPRTEAFF.

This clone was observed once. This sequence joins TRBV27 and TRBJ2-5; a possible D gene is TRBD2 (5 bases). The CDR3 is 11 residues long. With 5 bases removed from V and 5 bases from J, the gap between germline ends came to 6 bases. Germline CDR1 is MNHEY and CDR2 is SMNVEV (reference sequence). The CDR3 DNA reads TGTGCCAGCAGTCCGGGGGAGACCCAGTACTTC. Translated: CASSPGETQYF.

CDR3 bases: TGTGCCAGCAGCAGACGGGACGGGGGAACAGATACGCAGTATTTT. Its translation is CASSRRDGGTDTQYF. V is TRBV7-9 and J is TRBJ2-3; maybe TRBD2 (6 bases). V was clipped by 5 bases and J by 3 bases, with 15 bases between them. The CDR3 contains 15 residues. Germline V gene sequence: CDR1 SEHNR, CDR2 FQNEAQ (reference sequence).

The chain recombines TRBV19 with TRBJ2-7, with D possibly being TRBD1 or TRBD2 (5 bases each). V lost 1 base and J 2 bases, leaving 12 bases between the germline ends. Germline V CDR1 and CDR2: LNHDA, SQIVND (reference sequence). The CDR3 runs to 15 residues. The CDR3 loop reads CASSIGGVSPYEQYF. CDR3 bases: TGTGCCAGTAGTATAGGAGGGGTGAGCCCCTACGAGCAGTACTTC.

CDR3 protein: CASSLGLTGEREQYF. As DNA, the CDR3 is TGTGCCAGCAGCTTGGGGCTCACGGGGGAACGCGAGCAGTACTTC. This sequence joins TRBV5-6 and TRBJ2-7; D possibly corresponds to TRBD2 (6 bases). CDR1 SGHDT and CDR2 YYEEEE come from the germline V gene. V lost 0 bases to trimming and J lost 6 bases, with 16 bases between them. This CDR3 contains 15 residues.

CDR3 protein: CASSPWTNTDTQYF. DNA of the CDR3: TGTGCCAGCAGCCCCTGGACTAACACAGATACGCAGTATTTT. The V call is TRBV13, the J call TRBJ2-3; possible D gene TRBD2, 6 bases. V was pared by 5 bases and J by 2 bases, with 11 bases between. There are 14 residues in the CDR3. Germline V CDR1 and CDR2: PRHDT, FYEKMQ (reference sequence).

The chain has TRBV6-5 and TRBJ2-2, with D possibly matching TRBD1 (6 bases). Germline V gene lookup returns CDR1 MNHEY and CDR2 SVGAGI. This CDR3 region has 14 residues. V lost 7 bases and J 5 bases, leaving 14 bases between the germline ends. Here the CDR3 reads CASNKGHPTGELFF. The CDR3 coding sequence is TGTGCCAGCAACAAGGGACATCCGACCGGGGAGCTGTTTTTT.

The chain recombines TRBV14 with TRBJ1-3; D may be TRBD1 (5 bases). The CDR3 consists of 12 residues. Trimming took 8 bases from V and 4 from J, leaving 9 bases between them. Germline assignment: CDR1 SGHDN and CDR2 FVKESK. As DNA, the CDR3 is TGTGCCAGCCGTTACAGGGGAAACACCATATATTTT. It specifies CASRYRGNTIYF.

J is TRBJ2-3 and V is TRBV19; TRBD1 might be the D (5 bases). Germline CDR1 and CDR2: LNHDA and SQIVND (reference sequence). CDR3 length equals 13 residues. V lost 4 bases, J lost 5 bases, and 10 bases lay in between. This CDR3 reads CASSTWGRDTQYF. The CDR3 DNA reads TGTGCCAGTAGTACATGGGGCAGAGATACGCAGTATTTT.

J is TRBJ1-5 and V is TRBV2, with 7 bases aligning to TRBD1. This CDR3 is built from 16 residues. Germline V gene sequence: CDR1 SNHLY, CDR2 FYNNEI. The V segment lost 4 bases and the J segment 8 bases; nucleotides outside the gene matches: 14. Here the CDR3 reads CASSVSTQGHREPQHF. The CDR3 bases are TGTGCCAGCAGTGTGAGTACACAGGGGCATAGGGAGCCCCAGCATTTT.

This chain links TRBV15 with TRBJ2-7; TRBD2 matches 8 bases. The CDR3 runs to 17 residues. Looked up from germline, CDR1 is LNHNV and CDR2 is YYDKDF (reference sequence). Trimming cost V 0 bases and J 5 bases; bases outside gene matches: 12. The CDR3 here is CATSRDNLAGGRNEQYF. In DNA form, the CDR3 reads TGTGCCACCAGCAGAGATAACTTGGCGGGGGGTAGGAACGAGCAGTACTTC.

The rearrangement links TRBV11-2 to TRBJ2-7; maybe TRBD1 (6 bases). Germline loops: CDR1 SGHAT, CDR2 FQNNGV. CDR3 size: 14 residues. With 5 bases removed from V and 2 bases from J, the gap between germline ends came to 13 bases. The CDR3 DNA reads TGTGCCAGCAGCCTTTGGACAGCTACCTACGAGCAGTACTTC. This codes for CASSLWTATYEQYF.